This T cell receptor beta chain was captured in a study of PD-1 blockade in classical Hodgkin lymphoma. Study-wide results and caveats: TCR diversity at baseline was reported to be reduced in newly diagnosed patients relative to healthy donors.

The repertoire was sequenced with immunoSEQ multiplex PCR; TCRdb's copy has only in-frame clones and lacks some. The sample lists under 20,000 clones; about 90% were seen once. Time point in this sample: newly diagnosed, previously untreated cHL patient sample. Serving as comparison were PBMCs from newly diagnosed, untreated classical Hodgkin lymphoma, which were sequenced alongside the relapsed/refractory trial patients. CDR3 size: 15 residues. CDR1 MDHEN and CDR2 SYDVKM come from the germline V gene. Trimming took off 2 bases at V and 2 bases at J, with 12 bases between the two ends. Of note for this clone: As yet, its antigen is unknown.

The genes are TRBV28 and TRBJ1-2; weak D call: TRBD1 (5 bases). The source of this sequence is a human donor with classical Hodgkin lymphoma. Specimen: peripheral blood mononuclear cells (PBMCs). The DNA for the CDR3 is TGTGCCAGCAGTTTAACCCGGGGACGGAACTATGGCTACACCTTC. This codes for CASSLTRGRNYGYTF.